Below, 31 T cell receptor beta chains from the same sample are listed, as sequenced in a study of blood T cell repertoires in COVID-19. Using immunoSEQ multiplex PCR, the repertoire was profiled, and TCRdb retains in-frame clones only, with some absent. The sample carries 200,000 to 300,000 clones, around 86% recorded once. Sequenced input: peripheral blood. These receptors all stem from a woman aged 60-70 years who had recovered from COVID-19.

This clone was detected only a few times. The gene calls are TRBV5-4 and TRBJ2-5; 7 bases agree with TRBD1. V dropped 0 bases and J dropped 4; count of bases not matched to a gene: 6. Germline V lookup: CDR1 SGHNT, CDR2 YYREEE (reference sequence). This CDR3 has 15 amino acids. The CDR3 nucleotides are TGTGCCAGCAGCTTGGCCGTGACAGGGAGAGAGACCCAGTACTTC. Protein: CASSLAVTGRETQYF.

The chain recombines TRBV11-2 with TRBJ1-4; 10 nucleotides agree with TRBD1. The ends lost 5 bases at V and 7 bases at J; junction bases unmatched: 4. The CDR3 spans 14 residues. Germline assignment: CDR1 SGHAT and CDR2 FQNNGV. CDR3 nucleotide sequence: TGTGCCAGCAGCCGAGGACAGGGGGTTGAAAAACTGTTTTTT. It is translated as CASSRGQGVEKLFF.

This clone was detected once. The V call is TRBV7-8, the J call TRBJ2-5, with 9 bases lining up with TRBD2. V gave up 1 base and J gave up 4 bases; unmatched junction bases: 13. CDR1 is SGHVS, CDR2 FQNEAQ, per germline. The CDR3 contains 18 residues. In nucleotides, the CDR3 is TGTGCCAGCAGCTTAGAGGGGAGGTTAGCGGGGGTTCTAGAGACCCAGTACTTC. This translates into CASSLEGRLAGVLETQYF.

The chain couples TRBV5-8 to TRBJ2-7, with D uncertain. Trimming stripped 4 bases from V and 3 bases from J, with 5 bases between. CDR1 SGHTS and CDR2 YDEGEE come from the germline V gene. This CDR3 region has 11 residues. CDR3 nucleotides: TGTGCCAGCAGCCCGAGCTACGAGCAGTACTTC. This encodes CASSPSYEQYF.

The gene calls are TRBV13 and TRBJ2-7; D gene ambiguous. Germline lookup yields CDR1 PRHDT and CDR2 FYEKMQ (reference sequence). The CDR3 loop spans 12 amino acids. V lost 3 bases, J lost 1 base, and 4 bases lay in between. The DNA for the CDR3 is TGTGCCAGCAGCTTGCAGTCCTACGAGCAGTACTTC. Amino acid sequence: CASSLQSYEQYF.

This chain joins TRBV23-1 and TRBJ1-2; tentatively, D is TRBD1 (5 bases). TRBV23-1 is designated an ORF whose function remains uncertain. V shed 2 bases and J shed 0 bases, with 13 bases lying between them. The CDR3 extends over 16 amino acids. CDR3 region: CASSQRSGEANYGYTF. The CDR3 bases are TGCGCCAGCAGTCAACGTTCGGGGGAGGCTAACTATGGCTACACCTTC.

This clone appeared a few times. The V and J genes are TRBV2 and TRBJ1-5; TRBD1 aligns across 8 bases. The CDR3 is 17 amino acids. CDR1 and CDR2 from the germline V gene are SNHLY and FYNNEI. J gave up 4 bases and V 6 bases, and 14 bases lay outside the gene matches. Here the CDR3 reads CASRDRTRGRMNQPQHF. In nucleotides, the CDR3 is TGTGCCAGCAGAGACCGAACCAGGGGGCGCATGAATCAGCCCCAGCATTTT.

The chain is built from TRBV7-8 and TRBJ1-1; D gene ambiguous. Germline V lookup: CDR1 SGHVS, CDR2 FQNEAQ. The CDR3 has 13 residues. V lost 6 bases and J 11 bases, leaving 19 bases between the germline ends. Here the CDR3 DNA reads TGTGCCAGCAGACTTAGATGGAGGATCCCGGCTTTCTTT. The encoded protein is CASRLRWRIPAFF.

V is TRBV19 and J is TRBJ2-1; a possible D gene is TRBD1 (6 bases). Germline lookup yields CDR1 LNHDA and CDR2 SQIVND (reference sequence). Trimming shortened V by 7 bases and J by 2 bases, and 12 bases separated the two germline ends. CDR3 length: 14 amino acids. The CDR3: CASTRTDTYNEQFF. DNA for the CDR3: TGTGCCAGTACTAGGACAGATACCTACAATGAGCAGTTCTTC.

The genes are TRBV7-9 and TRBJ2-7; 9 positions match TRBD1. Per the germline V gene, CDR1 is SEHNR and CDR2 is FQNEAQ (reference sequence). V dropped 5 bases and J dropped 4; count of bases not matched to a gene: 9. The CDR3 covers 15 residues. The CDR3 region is CASSPGQGRLYEQYF. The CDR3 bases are TGTGCCAGCAGCCCTGGACAGGGGAGGTTGTACGAGCAGTACTTC.

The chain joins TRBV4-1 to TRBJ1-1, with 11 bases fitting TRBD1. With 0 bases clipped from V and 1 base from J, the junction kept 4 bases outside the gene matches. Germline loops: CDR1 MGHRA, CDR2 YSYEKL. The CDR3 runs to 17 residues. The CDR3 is CASSQDWTGGRNTEAFF. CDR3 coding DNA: TGCGCCAGCAGCCAAGATTGGACAGGGGGCAGGAACACTGAAGCTTTCTTT.

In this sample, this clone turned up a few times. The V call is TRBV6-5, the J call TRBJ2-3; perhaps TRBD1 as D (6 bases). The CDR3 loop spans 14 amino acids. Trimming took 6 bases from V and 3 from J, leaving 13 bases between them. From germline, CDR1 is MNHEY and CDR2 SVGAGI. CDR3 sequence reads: CASRVQGTTDTQYF. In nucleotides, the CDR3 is TGTGCCAGCAGGGTTCAGGGGACAACAGATACGCAGTATTTT.

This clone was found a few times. CDR3 loop: CASSQDFVNSPLHF. CDR3 DNA: TGTGCCAGCAGCCAAGATTTTGTAAATTCACCCCTCCACTTT. The V and J genes are TRBV14 and TRBJ1-6; D is ambiguous. CDR1 is SGHDN, CDR2 FVKESK, per germline. The CDR3 runs to 14 residues. V lost 0 bases and J lost 7, with 7 bases in between.

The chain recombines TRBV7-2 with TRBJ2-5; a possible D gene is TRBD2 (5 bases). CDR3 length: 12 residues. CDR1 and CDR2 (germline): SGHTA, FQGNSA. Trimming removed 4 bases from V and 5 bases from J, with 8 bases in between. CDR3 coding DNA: TGTGCCAGCAGCTCGTTAGCGGAGACCCAGTACTTC. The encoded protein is CASSSLAETQYF.

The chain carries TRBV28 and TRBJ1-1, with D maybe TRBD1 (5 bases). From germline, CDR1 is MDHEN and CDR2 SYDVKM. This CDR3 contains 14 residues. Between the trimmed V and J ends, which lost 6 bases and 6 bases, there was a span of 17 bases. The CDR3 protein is CASRGGGSWAEAFF. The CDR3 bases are TGTGCCAGCAGGGGGGGAGGGTCGTGGGCTGAAGCTTTCTTT.

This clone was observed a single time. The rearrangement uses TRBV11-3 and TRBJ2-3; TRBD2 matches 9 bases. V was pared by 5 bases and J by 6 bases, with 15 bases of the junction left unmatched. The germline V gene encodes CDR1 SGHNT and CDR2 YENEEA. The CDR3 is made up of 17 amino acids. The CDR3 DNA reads TGTGCCAGCAGCCTCAAAGGAGCGGGGGGCCTGCGGGATACGCAGTATTTT. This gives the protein CASSLKGAGGLRDTQYF. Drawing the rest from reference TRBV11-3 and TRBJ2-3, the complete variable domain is EAGVVQSPRYKIIEKKQPVAFWCNPISGHNTLYWYLQNLGQGPELLIRYENEEAVDDSQLPKDRFSAERLKGVDSTLKIQPAELGDSAVYLCASSLKGAGGLRDTQYFGPGTRLTVL.

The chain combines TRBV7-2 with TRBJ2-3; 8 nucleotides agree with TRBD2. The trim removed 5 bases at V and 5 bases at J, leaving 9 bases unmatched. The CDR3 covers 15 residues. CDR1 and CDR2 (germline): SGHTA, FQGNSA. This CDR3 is CASSLSGGGGDTQYF. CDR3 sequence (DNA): TGTGCCAGCAGCCTAAGCGGGGGAGGGGGAGATACGCAGTATTTT.

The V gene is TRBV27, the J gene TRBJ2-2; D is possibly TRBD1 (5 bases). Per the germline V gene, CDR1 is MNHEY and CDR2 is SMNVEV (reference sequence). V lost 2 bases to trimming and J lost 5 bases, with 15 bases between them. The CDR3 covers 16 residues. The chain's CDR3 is CASSLGAASRTGELFF. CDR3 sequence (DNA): TGTGCCAGCAGTTTAGGGGCAGCATCGAGGACCGGGGAGCTGTTTTTT.

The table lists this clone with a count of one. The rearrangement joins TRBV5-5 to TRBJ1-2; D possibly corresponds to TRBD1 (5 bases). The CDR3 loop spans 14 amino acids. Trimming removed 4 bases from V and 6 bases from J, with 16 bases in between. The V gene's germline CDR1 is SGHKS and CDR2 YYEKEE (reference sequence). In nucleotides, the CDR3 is TGTGCCAGCAGCAGGGCTCGGAGGGGCGATGGCTACACCTTC. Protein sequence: CASSRARRGDGYTF.

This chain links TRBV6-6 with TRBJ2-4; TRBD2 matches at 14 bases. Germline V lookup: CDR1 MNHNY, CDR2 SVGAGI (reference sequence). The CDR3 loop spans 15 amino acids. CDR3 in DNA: TGTGTCGCGGGACTAGCGGGGGCCGGGGGTAACATTCAGTACTTC. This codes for CVAGLAGAGGNIQYF.

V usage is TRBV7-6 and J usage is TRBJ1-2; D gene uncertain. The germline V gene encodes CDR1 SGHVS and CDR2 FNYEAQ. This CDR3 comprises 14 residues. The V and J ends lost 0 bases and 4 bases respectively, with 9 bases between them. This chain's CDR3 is CASSLALGGYGYTF. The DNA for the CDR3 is TGTGCCAGCAGCTTAGCTCTGGGAGGCTATGGCTACACCTTC.

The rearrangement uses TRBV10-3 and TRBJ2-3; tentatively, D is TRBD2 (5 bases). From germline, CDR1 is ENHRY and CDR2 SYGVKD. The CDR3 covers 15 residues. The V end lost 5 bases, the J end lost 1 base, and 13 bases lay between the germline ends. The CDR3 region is CAISTLAEGTDTQYF. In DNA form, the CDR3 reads TGTGCCATCAGTACTCTAGCTGAGGGCACAGATACGCAGTATTTT.

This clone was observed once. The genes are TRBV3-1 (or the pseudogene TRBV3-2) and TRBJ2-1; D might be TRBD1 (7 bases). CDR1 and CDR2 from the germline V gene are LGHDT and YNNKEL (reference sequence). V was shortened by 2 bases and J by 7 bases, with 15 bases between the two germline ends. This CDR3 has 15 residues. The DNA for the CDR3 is TGTGCCAGCAGCCAAAATCAGGGGGGCAGGAATGAGCAGTTCTTC. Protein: CASSQNQGGRNEQFF.

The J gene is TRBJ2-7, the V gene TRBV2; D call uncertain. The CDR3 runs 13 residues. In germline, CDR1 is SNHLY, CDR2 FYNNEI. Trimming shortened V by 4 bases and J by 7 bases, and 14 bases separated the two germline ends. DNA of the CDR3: TGTGCCAGCAGTGCCGGTGGCGGTACGGAGCAGTACTTC. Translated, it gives CASSAGGGTEQYF.

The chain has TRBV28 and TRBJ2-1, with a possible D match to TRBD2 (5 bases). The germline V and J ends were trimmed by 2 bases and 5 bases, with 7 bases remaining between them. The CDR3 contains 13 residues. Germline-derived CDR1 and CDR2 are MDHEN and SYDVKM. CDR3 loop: CASSLRDNNEQFF. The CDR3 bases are TGTGCCAGCAGTTTACGGGATAACAATGAGCAGTTCTTC. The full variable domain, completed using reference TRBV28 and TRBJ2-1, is DVKVTQSSRYLVKRTGEKVFLECVQDMDHENMFWYRQDPGLGLRLIYFSYDVKMKEKGDIPEGYSVSREKKERFSLILESASTNQTSMYLCASSLRDNNEQFFGPGTRLTVL.

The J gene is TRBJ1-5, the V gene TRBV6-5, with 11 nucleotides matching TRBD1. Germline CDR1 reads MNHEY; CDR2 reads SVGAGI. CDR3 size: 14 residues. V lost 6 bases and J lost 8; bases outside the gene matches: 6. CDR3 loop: CASSRTGGGEPQHF. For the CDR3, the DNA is TGTGCCAGCAGCCGGACAGGGGGCGGCGAGCCCCAGCATTTT.

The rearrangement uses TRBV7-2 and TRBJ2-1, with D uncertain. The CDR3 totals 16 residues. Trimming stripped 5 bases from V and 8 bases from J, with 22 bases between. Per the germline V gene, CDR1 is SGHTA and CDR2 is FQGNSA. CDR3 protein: CASSPNWQSRYDEQFF. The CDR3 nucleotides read TGTGCCAGCAGCCCCAATTGGCAGTCTAGGTACGATGAGCAGTTCTTC.

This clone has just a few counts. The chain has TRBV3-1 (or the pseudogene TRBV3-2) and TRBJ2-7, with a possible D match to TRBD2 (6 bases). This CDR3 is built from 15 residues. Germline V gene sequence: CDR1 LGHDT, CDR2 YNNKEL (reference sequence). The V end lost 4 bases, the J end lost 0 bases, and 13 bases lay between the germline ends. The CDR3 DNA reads TGTGCCAGCAGCCCGATGGAGGGGACCTCCTACGAGCAGTACTTC. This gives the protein CASSPMEGTSYEQYF.

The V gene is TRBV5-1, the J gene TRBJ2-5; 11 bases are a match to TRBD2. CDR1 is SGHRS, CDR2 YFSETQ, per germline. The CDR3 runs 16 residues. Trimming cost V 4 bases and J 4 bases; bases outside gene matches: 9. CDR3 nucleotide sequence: TGCGCCAGCAGCCTCACGACTAGCGGGGTGGGAGAGACCCAGTACTTC. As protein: CASSLTTSGVGETQYF.

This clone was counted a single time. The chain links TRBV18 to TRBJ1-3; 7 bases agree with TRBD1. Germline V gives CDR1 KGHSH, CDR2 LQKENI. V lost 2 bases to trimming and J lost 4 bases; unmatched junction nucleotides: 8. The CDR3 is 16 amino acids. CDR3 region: CASSPETGSHGNTIYF. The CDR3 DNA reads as TGTGCCAGCTCACCAGAGACAGGGTCCCACGGAAACACCATATATTTT.

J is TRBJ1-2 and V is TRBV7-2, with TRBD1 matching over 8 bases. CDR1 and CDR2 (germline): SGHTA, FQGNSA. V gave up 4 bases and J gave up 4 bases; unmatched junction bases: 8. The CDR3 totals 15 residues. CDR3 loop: CASSSYRGTTYGYTF. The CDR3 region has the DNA TGTGCCAGCAGCTCCTACAGGGGGACCACCTATGGCTACACCTTC.